These 27 T cell receptor beta chains were all obtained from the same sample, sequenced in a study of blood T cell repertoires in COVID-19. TCRdb's table, derived via immunoSEQ multiplex PCR, lists solely in-frame clones and lacks some. The table shows 150,000 to 200,000 clones, with about 85% occurring only once. Specimen: peripheral blood. Source of these receptors: an elderly woman with acute or convalescent COVID-19.

The CDR3 loop is CASSPKGSGVAGELFF. The CDR3 nucleotides read TGTGCCAGCAGCCCCAAGGGTAGCGGGGTTGCCGGGGAGCTGTTTTTT. The chain has TRBV5-6 and TRBJ2-2; 8 bases are shared with TRBD2. The CDR3 length is 16 residues. Germline V CDR1 and CDR2: SGHDT, YYEEEE. V lost 4 bases and J lost 6; bases outside the gene matches: 11.

This chain links TRBV7-8 with TRBJ2-1; D is perhaps TRBD2 (5 bases). Germline CDR1 is SGHVS and CDR2 is FQNEAQ. The CDR3 extends over 17 amino acids. The ends were cut back, 5 bases at V and 5 bases at J, with 22 bases in the middle. The CDR3 nucleotides are TGTGCCAGCAGCCCCCCGGGGTGGGTAAAAACAAACAATGAGCAGTTCTTC. This sequence encodes CASSPPGWVKTNNEQFF. Filled out from reference TRBV7-8 and TRBJ2-1, the complete variable domain reads GAGVSQSPRYKVAKRGQDVALRCDPISGHVSLFWYQQALGQGPEFLTYFQNEAQLDKSGLPSDRFFAERPEGSVSTLKIQRTQQEDSAVYLCASSPPGWVKTNNEQFFGPGTRLTVL.

The chain links TRBV7-2 to TRBJ2-3; D unresolved. Germline CDR1 is SGHTA and CDR2 is FQGNSA. This CDR3 is built from 16 residues. Trimming removed 5 bases from V and 0 bases from J, with 15 bases in between. The CDR3 spells CASSEGGAPSTDTQYF. The DNA for the CDR3 is TGTGCCAGCAGCGAAGGTGGAGCCCCTAGCACAGATACGCAGTATTTT.

The chain links TRBV25-1 to TRBJ1-1, with a weak D call TRBD1 (5 bases). The CDR3 consists of 15 residues. Trimming removed 3 bases from V and 4 bases from J, with 15 bases in between. Looked up from germline, CDR1 is MGHDK and CDR2 is SYGVNS. DNA for the CDR3: TGTGCCAGCAGTGACCCCGGGGGGACTATCACTGAAGCTTTCTTT. Translation: CASSDPGGTITEAFF.

There are a few counts of this clone. This chain uses TRBV7-9 with TRBJ2-3, with 12 bases that match TRBD2. Per germline, CDR1 SEHNR and CDR2 FQNEAQ (reference sequence). The CDR3 extends over 19 amino acids. V was clipped by 2 bases and J by 3 bases; unmatched bases: 12. CDR3 DNA sequence: TGTGCCAGCAGCTTAACCACCCCAGGACTAGCGGGAAGGACAGATACGCAGTATTTT. As protein: CASSLTTPGLAGRTDTQYF.

The chain joins TRBV19 to TRBJ1-1; D is unclear. Germline V gene lookup returns CDR1 LNHDA and CDR2 SQIVND (reference sequence). Between the trimmed V and J ends, which lost 5 bases and 4 bases, there was a span of 17 bases. The CDR3 is 15 amino acids. CDR3 nucleotides: TGTGCCAGTAGTCCTCGAGTTGAGGGAGGCACTGAAGCTTTCTTT. It translates to CASSPRVEGGTEAFF.

This clone was seen only once. V usage is TRBV13 and J usage is TRBJ1-4, with 8 bases lining up with TRBD1. Germline loops: CDR1 PRHDT, CDR2 FYEKMQ (reference sequence). The ends lost 5 bases at V and 8 bases at J; junction bases unmatched: 10. The CDR3 runs to 15 residues. The CDR3 region has the DNA TGTGCCAGCAGCCCCCCTCAGGGGGCGAGGGAAAAACTGTTTTTT. It yields the protein CASSPPQGAREKLFF.

The J gene is TRBJ1-1, the V gene TRBV12-3 or TRBV12-4, with D possibly being TRBD1 (5 bases). V lost 6 bases to trimming and J lost 1 base, with 9 bases between them. This CDR3 has 13 residues. The CDR3 nucleotides read TGTGCCAGCAGGGTCGGGGGGAACACTGAAGCTTTCTTT. Protein: CASRVGGNTEAFF.

The chain combines TRBV5-8 with TRBJ2-1; D is perhaps TRBD1 (5 bases). Germline V gene sequence: CDR1 SGHTS, CDR2 YDEGEE. The V end lost 0 bases, the J end lost 3 bases, and 10 bases lay between the germline ends. This CDR3 comprises 15 residues. The CDR3 region has the DNA TGTGCCAGCAGCTTGGAACAGGCCCTCTACAATGAGCAGTTCTTC. Its translation: CASSLEQALYNEQFF.

The chain couples TRBV19 to TRBJ1-3; TRBD1 might be the D (5 bases). CDR1 and CDR2 (germline): LNHDA, SQIVND (reference sequence). The V and J ends lost 5 bases and 2 bases respectively, with 25 bases between them. CDR3 size: 19 residues. The CDR3, as DNA: TGTGCCAGTAGTGTTGACTCAGGGTTGCCCGTCCTGCCTGGAAACACCATATATTTT. Translating it yields CASSVDSGLPVLPGNTIYF.

This chain uses TRBV3-1 (or the pseudogene TRBV3-2) with TRBJ2-1; a weak D match, TRBD2 (7 bases). CDR3 length: 18 residues. V was pared by 8 bases and J by 0 bases, with 23 bases between. CDR1 is LGHDT, CDR2 YNNKEL, per germline (reference sequence). The CDR3: CASDFVGGGEASYNEQFF. As DNA, the CDR3 is TGTGCCAGCGATTTCGTGGGAGGGGGAGAGGCCTCCTACAATGAGCAGTTCTTC.

This chain uses TRBV10-1 with TRBJ1-6; TRBD1 might be the D (5 bases). Trimming left V 3 bases short and J 9 bases short, with 12 bases between. This CDR3 region has 14 residues. CDR1 is WNHNN and CDR2 is SYGVQD in the germline V gene (reference sequence). The DNA of the CDR3 is TGCGCCAGCAGTGACGGGGGTCGTGGTTCACCCCTCCACTTT. Translation gives CASSDGGRGSPLHF.

This chain links TRBV29-1 with TRBJ1-1; D is ambiguous. Trimming took off 3 bases at V and 3 bases at J, with 8 bases between the two ends. CDR1 and CDR2 from the germline V gene are SQVTM and ANQGSEA. This CDR3 region has 12 residues. CDR3 loop: CSVDARHTEAFF. DNA of the CDR3: TGCAGCGTTGACGCTAGGCACACTGAAGCTTTCTTT.

The chain employs TRBV19 and TRBJ2-5; TRBD2 matches at 9 bases. Germline lookup yields CDR1 LNHDA and CDR2 SQIVND (reference sequence). The trim removed 0 bases at V and 4 bases at J, leaving 9 bases unmatched. This CDR3 has 17 amino acids. The CDR3 coding sequence is TGTGCCAGTAGTATAGAAATACCGGGACTAGCAGGAGAGACCCAGTACTTC. This sequence encodes CASSIEIPGLAGETQYF.

The chain carries TRBV7-2 and TRBJ1-2; a weak D match, TRBD1 (6 bases). Deletions cut 4 bases from V and 4 bases from J, with 16 bases between. Germline values: CDR1 SGHTA, CDR2 FQGNSA. The CDR3 spans 15 residues. CDR3 sequence: CASSSPPGQVYGYTF. The CDR3 DNA sequence: TGTGCCAGCAGCTCTCCCCCGGGACAAGTCTATGGCTACACCTTC.

This chain uses TRBV10-3 with TRBJ1-2, with D tentatively TRBD1 (5 bases). Trimming left V 2 bases short and J 3 bases short, with 10 bases between. The CDR3 sequence is 14 residues long. The germline gives CDR1 ENHRY, CDR2 SYGVKD. The CDR3 loop reads CAISESREDYGYTF. The CDR3 nucleotides are TGTGCCATCAGTGAGAGCAGGGAAGACTATGGCTACACCTTC.

V usage is TRBV15 and J usage is TRBJ2-2, with D possibly being TRBD2 (5 bases). The CDR3 sequence is 15 residues long. Trimming cost V 6 bases and J 1 base, with 12 bases left between them. CDR1 is LNHNV and CDR2 is YYDKDF in the germline V gene (reference sequence). This chain's CDR3 is CATRRSGLNTGELFF. The CDR3 DNA sequence: TGTGCCACCAGGAGAAGCGGATTGAACACCGGGGAGCTGTTTTTT. Full variable domain (remainder filled in from reference TRBV15 and TRBJ2-2): DAMVIQNPRYQVTQFGKPVTLSCSQTLNHNVMYWYQQKSSQAPKLLFHYYDKDFNNEADTPDNFQSRRPNTSFCFLDIRSPGLGDTAMYLCATRRSGLNTGELFFGEGSRLTVL.

V gene TRBV25-1 combines with J gene TRBJ1-4; D might be TRBD1 (6 bases). CDR3 length: 17 amino acids. Per the germline V gene, CDR1 is MGHDK and CDR2 is SYGVNS. Trimming took off 2 bases at V and 7 bases at J, with 20 bases between the two ends. The chain's CDR3 is CASSEPTGMGSGEKLFF. The CDR3 DNA reads TGTGCCAGCAGTGAACCTACAGGGATGGGGTCGGGTGAAAAACTGTTTTTT.

The chain recombines TRBV6-4 with TRBJ2-1, with D unclear. Between the trimmed V and J ends, which lost 3 bases and 0 bases, there was a span of 12 bases. Germline CDR1 MRHNA, CDR2 SNTAGT. This CDR3 spans 16 amino acids. DNA of the CDR3: TGTGCCAGCAGTGAACAAGCGCGAAGCTCCTACAATGAGCAGTTCTTC. Its translation: CASSEQARSSYNEQFF.

CDR3 loop: CASSWGGNYGYTF. The CDR3 region has the DNA TGTGCCAGCAGTTGGGGAGGAAACTATGGCTACACCTTC. The chain uses TRBV28 and TRBJ1-2; D not certain. Germline V gives CDR1 MDHEN, CDR2 SYDVKM. Trimming stripped 4 bases from V and 2 bases from J, with 8 bases between. This CDR3 is built from 13 residues.

The chain combines TRBV2 with TRBJ1-6, with D possibly being TRBD1 (5 bases). Germline V CDR1 and CDR2: SNHLY, FYNNEI. The V end was cut by 6 bases, the J end by 7 bases, with 13 bases between. This CDR3 has 14 residues. The CDR3 nucleotides read TGTGCCAGCAGGTGGGAGGAGGGGAATTCACCCCTCCACTTT. Protein sequence: CASRWEEGNSPLHF.

Only one count was recorded for this clone. The chain carries TRBV18 and TRBJ1-5, with D hard to call. V shed 1 base and J shed 3 bases, with 7 bases lying between them. CDR1 is KGHSH and CDR2 is LQKENI in the germline V gene. The CDR3 runs to 14 residues. CDR3 residues: CASSPQHPNQPQHF. DNA for the CDR3: TGTGCCAGCTCACCACAGCACCCCAATCAGCCCCAGCATTTT. Full variable domain (missing parts from reference TRBV18 and TRBJ1-5): NAGVMQNPRHLVRRRGQEARLRCSPMKGHSHVYWYRQLPEEGLKFMVYLQKENIIDESGMPKERFSAEFPKEGPSILRIQQVVRGDSAAYFCASSPQHPNQPQHFGDGTRLSIL.

The genes are TRBV12-3 or TRBV12-4 and TRBJ1-3; D is uncertain. V gave up 3 bases and J gave up 4 bases, with 4 bases separating them. The CDR3 extends over 12 amino acids. Written as DNA, the CDR3 is TGTGCCAGCAGTTTCAGAGGAAACACCATATATTTT. Protein product: CASSFRGNTIYF.

The chain recombines TRBV7-2 with TRBJ1-2; D gene unclear. Germline V gene data show CDR1 as SGHTA and CDR2 as FQGNSA. CDR3 size: 14 residues. Trimming left V 1 base short and J 0 bases short, with 6 bases between. CDR3 coding DNA: TGTGCCAGCAGCTTAGTCCTTTCTAACTATGGCTACACCTTC. It codes for CASSLVLSNYGYTF.

The gene calls are TRBV7-2 and TRBJ1-2; D ambiguous. The V gene's germline CDR1 is SGHTA and CDR2 FQGNSA. This CDR3 contains 14 residues. With 5 bases removed from V and 2 bases from J, the gap between germline ends came to 12 bases. CDR3 DNA sequence: TGTGCCAGCAGCCCGACGACACTGAACTATGGCTACACCTTC. This translates into CASSPTTLNYGYTF. The whole variable domain, remainder taken from reference TRBV7-2 and TRBJ1-2, is GAGVSQSPSNKVTEKGKDVELRCDPISGHTALYWYRQSLGQGLEFLIYFQGNSAPDKSGLPSDRFSAERTGGSVSTLTIQRTQQEDSAVYLCASSPTTLNYGYTFGSGTRLTVV.

J is TRBJ2-2 and V is TRBV11-2; 8 bases line up with TRBD1. V shed 5 bases, J shed 5 bases, and the junction held 19 bases outside the gene matches. This CDR3 spans 19 amino acids. The germline V gene encodes CDR1 SGHAT and CDR2 FQNNGV. CDR3 amino acids: CASSPFNLQGAQKTGELFF. The CDR3 DNA follows: TGTGCCAGCAGCCCTTTTAATCTTCAGGGGGCGCAGAAAACCGGGGAGCTGTTTTTT.

CDR3 protein: CASRIAGTANEKLFF. In DNA form, the CDR3 reads TGCGCCAGCAGAATCGCCGGGACAGCTAATGAAAAACTGTTTTTT. The chain couples TRBV5-1 to TRBJ1-4, with 7 bases that match TRBD1. Germline CDR1 is SGHRS and CDR2 is YFSETQ. CDR3 length: 15 residues. V was clipped by 5 bases and J by 3 bases; unmatched bases: 7. Together with reference TRBV5-1 and TRBJ1-4, the CDR3 gives the full variable domain: KAGVTQTPRYLIKTRGQQVTLSCSPISGHRSVSWYQQTPGQGLQFLFEYFSETQRNKGNFPGRFSGRQFSNSRSEMNVSTLELGDSALYLCASRIAGTANEKLFFGSGTQLSVL.